This TCR beta chain is from a study of cytomegalovirus exposure and HLA in healthy donors. As for the study in general: 81% of 350 to 400 genotyped donors fell in the Caucasian-associated ancestry cluster.

This clone appeared once. The antigen remains undetermined. CDR1 is SQVTM, CDR2 ANQGSEA, per germline. The V and J ends lost 8 bases and 5 bases respectively, with 15 bases between them. The CDR3 extends over 12 amino acids. Study findings and constraints: Donor immune exposure was known only as CMV serostatus. There were some V segments, including TRBV6-2 and TRBV6-3, excluded as indistinguishable.

The PCR employed 60 Vbeta primers together with 13 Jbeta primers. Some clones are missing from TCRdb's copy, which holds only in-frame ones; the method was immunoSEQ multiplex PCR. The sample holds 120,000 or so clones; approximately 80% are singletons and the top ten take less than 6%. V and J are TRBV29-1 and TRBJ1-2; D possibly corresponds to TRBD1 (5 bases). This TCR came from a young man in good health and CMV-seropositive. Specimen: PBMCs. CDR3 in amino acids: CSTPGLPYGYTF. CDR3 coding DNA: TGCAGCACACCGGGACTCCCTTATGGCTACACCTTC.